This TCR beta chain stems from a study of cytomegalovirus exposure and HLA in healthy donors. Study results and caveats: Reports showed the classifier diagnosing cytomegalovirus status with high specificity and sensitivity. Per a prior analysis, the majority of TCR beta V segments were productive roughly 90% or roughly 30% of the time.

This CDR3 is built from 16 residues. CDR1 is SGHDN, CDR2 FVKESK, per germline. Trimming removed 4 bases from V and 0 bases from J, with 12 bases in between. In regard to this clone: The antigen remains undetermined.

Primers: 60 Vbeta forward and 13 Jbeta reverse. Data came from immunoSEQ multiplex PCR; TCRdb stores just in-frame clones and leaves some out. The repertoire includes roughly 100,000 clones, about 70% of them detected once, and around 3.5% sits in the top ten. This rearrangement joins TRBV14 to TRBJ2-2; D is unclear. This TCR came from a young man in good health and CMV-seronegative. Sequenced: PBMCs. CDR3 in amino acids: CASSRVQDSNTGELFF. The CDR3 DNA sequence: TGTGCCAGCAGCCGGGTTCAGGATTCGAACACCGGGGAGCTGTTTTTT.